The rows below give T cell receptor beta chains drawn from one sample of a study. One entry per CDR3 protein, called by TCRdb with MiXCR from the 5' RACE reads. In the table there are 50,000 to 60,000 distinct CDR3 sequences, around 21% of which are singletons. The sequencing sample was made of tumor-infiltrating Tregs sorted from the breast tumor. These receptors were taken from a female donor with breast cancer. CDR3s include the opening cysteine and the closing phenylalanine or tryptophan. The order of the fields is clone size, CDR3 length, J gene, V gene, D gene, CDR3 protein, CDR3 DNA. D genes are given only for firm matches. Part of the rows lack a size; the others show once, few, many or a class for expanded clones.

.,16,TRBJ1-1,TRBV5-1,.,CASSLMRAGVNTEAFF,TGCGCCAGCAGCTTGATGAGGGCAGGAGTGAACACTGAAGCTTTCTTT
few,15,TRBJ1-5,TRBV30,.,CAWSVQEGGWQPQHF,TGTGCCTGGAGTGTACAGGAAGGGGGTTGGCAGCCCCAGCATTTT
few,13,TRBJ2-1,TRBV7-2,.,CASNLGRGDEQFF,TGTGCCAGCAACCTAGGTCGGGGCGATGAGCAGTTCTTC
many,14,TRBJ2-2,TRBV6-5,.,CASKGGISTGELFF,TGTGCCAGCAAAGGGGGGATTAGCACCGGGGAGCTGTTTTTT
.,19,TRBJ1-6,TRBV9,TRBD1,CASSVWTGVASSYNSPLHF,TGTGCCAGCAGCGTGTGGACAGGGGTCGCGAGCTCCTATAATTCACCCCTTCACTTT
many,15,TRBJ1-2,TRBV12-3/TRBV12-4,.,CASSPRQGINYGYTF,TGTGCCAGCAGTCCCCGACAAGGGATCAACTATGGCTACACCTTC
medium-sized,12,TRBJ1-1,TRBV12-3/TRBV12-4,TRBD1,CASSAQGDEAFF,TGTGCCAGCAGTGCCCAGGGGGATGAAGCTTTCTTT
many,15,TRBJ1-1,TRBV6-2/TRBV6-3,.,CASRPIEQMNTEAFF,TGTGCCAGCAGGCCGATAGAGCAAATGAACACTGAAGCTTTCTTT
few,13,TRBJ2-1,TRBV7-9,TRBD2,CASSREGGYEQFF,TGTGCCAGCAGCCGGGAGGGTGGCTATGAGCAGTTCTTC
.,13,TRBJ1-2,TRBV11-3,.,CASSLGEVWGYTF,TGTGCCAGCAGTCTTGGGGAAGTCTGGGGCTACACCTTC
few,12,TRBJ1-2,TRBV12-3/TRBV12-4,.,CASSHREGGYTF,TGTGCCAGCAGTCACCGCGAGGGCGGCTACACCTTC
.,15,TRBJ1-3,TRBV5-1,.,CASSFVGEPPNTIYF,TGCGCCAGCAGCTTCGTCGGGGAGCCTCCAAACACCATATATTTT
few,14,TRBJ2-7,TRBV5-1,.,CASSLVVQPYEQYF,TGCGCCAGCAGCTTGGTAGTGCAGCCTTACGAGCAGTACTTC
.,14,TRBJ2-1,TRBV3-1,TRBD2,CASTDSGRINEQFF,TGTGCCAGCACAGATAGCGGGCGAATCAATGAGCAGTTCTTC
few,14,TRBJ1-1,TRBV6-1,.,CASSEQALNTEAFF,TGTGCCAGCAGTGAACAGGCCTTGAACACTGAAGCTTTCTTT
many,17,TRBJ2-1,TRBV4-1,TRBD2,CASSQLDLGLAGGEQFF,TGCGCCAGCAGCCAACTCGACCTGGGTTTAGCGGGAGGGGAGCAGTTCTTC
few,13,TRBJ1-1,TRBV29-1,.,CSVEAQQNTEAFF,TGCAGCGTTGAAGCACAGCAGAACACTGAAGCTTTCTTT
many,19,TRBJ1-3,TRBV6-2/TRBV6-3,.,CASSRPFAPGTRSGNTIYF,TGTGCCAGCAGTCGACCTTTCGCCCCAGGGACCCGCTCTGGAAACACCATATATTTT
few,14,TRBJ2-3,TRBV20-1,.,CSARDSAFTDTQYF,TGCAGTGCTAGAGATAGCGCCTTCACAGATACGCAGTATTTT
.,17,TRBJ1-6,TRBV28,.,CASSFLQGGSYNSPLHF,TGTGCCAGCAGTTTCCTACAGGGAGGCTCCTATAATTCACCCCTCCACTTT
few,15,TRBJ2-7,TRBV28,.,CASSLRGAGAYEQYF,TGTGCCAGCAGTTTAAGGGGGGCAGGCGCCTACGAGCAGTACTTC
.,15,TRBJ1-1,TRBV30,TRBD1,CAWGDRGGRNTEAFF,TGTGCCTGGGGCGACAGGGGAGGACGGAACACTGAAGCTTTCTTT
.,13,TRBJ2-4,TRBV6-2/TRBV6-3,.,CASKGPGKNIQYF,TGTGCCAGTAAAGGTCCTGGGAAAAACATTCAGTACTTC
many,13,TRBJ1-2,TRBV2,.,CASSEGGNYGYTF,TGTGCCAGCAGTGAGGGAGGCAACTATGGCTACACCTTC
.,14,TRBJ1-4,TRBV19,.,CASSPRATNEKLFF,TGTGCCAGTAGTCCCAGGGCAACTAATGAAAAACTGTTTTTT
.,16,TRBJ2-3,TRBV10-3,TRBD2,CAISESLAGGADTQYF,TGTGCCATCAGTGAGTCCCTAGCGGGAGGGGCAGATACGCAGTATTTT
few,15,TRBJ2-5,TRBV5-1,.,CASSLGGQQEETQYF,TGCGCCAGCAGCTTGGGGGGGCAACAGGAGGAGACCCAGTACTTC
.,15,TRBJ2-3,TRBV5-5,.,CASSLDTVGTDTQYF,TGTGCCAGCAGCTTGGACACAGTCGGCACAGATACGCAGTATTTT
many,14,TRBJ1-3,TRBV5-1,.,CASSLGTAGNTIYF,TGCGCCAGCAGCTTGGGTACAGCTGGAAACACCATATATTTT
.,13,TRBJ2-7,TRBV2,.,CASRIGSSPSQYF,TGTGCCAGCAGAATAGGATCATCCCCATCCCAGTACTTC
few,14,TRBJ1-1,TRBV5-1,.,CASSKDSTGTEAFF,TGCGCCAGCAGTAAGGACAGCACGGGCACTGAAGCTTTCTTT
many,15,TRBJ2-1,TRBV6-2/TRBV6-3,TRBD2,CASMAGGHTYNEQFF,TGTGCCAGCATGGCGGGAGGGCACACCTACAATGAGCAGTTCTTC
.,15,TRBJ2-3,TRBV4-1,.,CASSQDGQTTDTQYF,TGCGCCAGCAGCCAAGATGGACAGACCACAGATACGCAGTATTTT
many,14,TRBJ2-7,TRBV5-1,TRBD2,CASSSRGGTYEQYF,TGCGCCAGCAGCTCCCGCGGGGGGACCTACGAGCAGTACTTC
.,15,TRBJ1-3,TRBV5-1,.,CASSLESFSGNTIYF,TGCGCCAGCAGCTTGGAGTCATTCTCTGGAAACACCATATATTTT
few,14,TRBJ2-5,TRBV9,.,CASSVGTFRETQYF,TGTGCCAGCAGCGTAGGAACTTTCCGTGAGACCCAGTACTTC
few,15,TRBJ2-7,TRBV6-2/TRBV6-3,.,CASKDPRTQSYEQYF,TGTGCCAGCAAGGATCCTCGGACACAATCCTACGAGCAGTACTTC
many,15,TRBJ1-1,TRBV10-2,TRBD1,CASGDRGRATTEAFF,TGCGCCAGCGGGGACAGGGGCCGCGCAACCACTGAAGCTTTCTTT